The 9 T cell receptor beta chains given below trace back to one sample, sequenced in a study of response to subunit inactivated influenza vaccine. TCRdb passed the RT-PCR reads through MiXCR, listing each CDR3 protein once. The sample carries about 570,000 distinct CDR3 sequences, about 10% recorded once. The sample was also reused in another study, on T cells expressing NK-cell markers. As that report states: For TCR beta, cDNA was produced by 5'RACE template switching with UMIs.

The sequencing used PBMCs from blood, collected on the day of vaccination. These receptors were obtained from a man in his fifties or sixties who received an inactivated influenza vaccine.

This clonotype was observed at least ten times. This chain joins TRBV20-1 and TRBJ1-1; D gene ambiguous. Germline values: CDR1 DFQATT, CDR2 SNEGSKA (reference sequence). Trimming took 4 bases from V and 0 from J, leaving 15 bases between them. The CDR3 loop spans 15 amino acids. Written as DNA, the CDR3 is TGCAGTGCTACACAGAAAGGACGGATGAACACTGAAGCTTTCTTT. This gives the protein CSATQKGRMNTEAFF.

The chain links TRBV5-1 to TRBJ2-7; no clear D gene. The CDR3 is 17 amino acids. The germline gives CDR1 SGHRS, CDR2 YFSETQ. The V end lost 1 base, the J end lost 0 bases, and 17 bases lay between the germline ends. DNA of the CDR3: TGCGCCAGCAGCTTGAAGGAATCAGTCTTTAGCTCCTACGAGCAGTACTTC. It encodes CASSLKESVFSSYEQYF.

This clonotype appeared a few times. The chain couples TRBV20-1 to TRBJ2-7; tentatively, D is TRBD2 (6 bases). This CDR3 has 13 amino acids. Trimming shortened V by 4 bases and J by 0 bases, and 10 bases separated the two germline ends. The V gene's germline CDR1 is DFQATT and CDR2 SNEGSKA (reference sequence). CDR3 sequence (DNA): TGCAGTGCTACAGACGGGAGCTCCTACGAGCAGTACTTC. It is translated as CSATDGSSYEQYF.

The sample holds a few counts of this clonotype. The chain carries TRBV4-2 and TRBJ2-7, with 8 bases aligning to TRBD1. CDR1 is LGHNA, CDR2 YNFKEQ, per germline. The CDR3 totals 12 residues. J was trimmed by 6 bases and V by 5 bases; bases with no gene match: 3. This CDR3 reads CASSEQGVEQYF. The CDR3 region has the DNA TGTGCCAGCAGCGAACAGGGGGTCGAGCAGTACTTC.

This clonotype was found a few times. J is TRBJ2-7 and V is TRBV7-2; 11 bases are shared with TRBD2. Trimming took 5 bases from V and 1 from J; bases not matched to a gene: 4. Germline-derived CDR1 and CDR2 are SGHTA and FQGNSA. This CDR3 is 15 amino acids long. This CDR3 is CASSRLAGQSYEQYF. The CDR3 nucleotides are TGTGCCAGCAGCCGACTAGCGGGACAATCCTACGAGCAGTACTTC.

This clonotype was seen a few times. The gene calls are TRBV7-8 and TRBJ1-1, with no clear D. The CDR3 length is 15 residues. Germline loops: CDR1 SGHVS, CDR2 FQNEAQ. Trimming pared 5 bases from V and 0 bases from J, leaving 13 bases between. CDR3 amino acids: CASSPDGRMNTEAFF. The CDR3 DNA reads as TGTGCCAGCAGCCCCGACGGAAGAATGAACACTGAAGCTTTCTTT.

The CDR3 here is CASSRGAAGSDSYEQYF. The CDR3 coding sequence is TGCGCCAGCAGCCGGGGTGCAGCGGGTTCTGACTCCTACGAGCAGTACTTC. The chain recombines TRBV4-3 with TRBJ2-7; D is possibly TRBD2 (6 bases). From germline, CDR1 is LGHNA and CDR2 YSLEER. The germline V and J ends were trimmed by 4 bases and 0 bases, with 19 bases remaining between them. The CDR3 is made up of 17 amino acids.

The V gene is TRBV19, the J gene TRBJ2-6; D possibly matches TRBD1 or TRBD2 (6 bases each). The germline V and J ends were trimmed by 5 bases and 0 bases, with 14 bases remaining between them. The CDR3 covers 17 residues. Germline V lookup: CDR1 LNHDA, CDR2 SQIVND (reference sequence). The CDR3 reads CASSRDTGGSGANVLTF. The DNA for the CDR3 is TGTGCCAGTAGTCGGGACACCGGGGGCTCTGGGGCCAACGTCCTGACTTTC.

With regard to this clonotype: A much larger clone lies one base from this, so it may be a read error. The chain carries TRBV3-1 and TRBJ2-1; tentatively, D is TRBD1 or TRBD2 (5 bases each). CDR1 is LGHDT and CDR2 is YNNKEL in the germline V gene (reference sequence). CDR3 length equals 16 residues. CDR3 bases: TGTGCCAGCAGCCAACCCCCGGGACGGCTCAACAATGTGCAGTTCTTC. Translating gives CASSQPPGRLNNVQFF.